This T cell receptor (beta chain) originates from a study of cytomegalovirus exposure and HLA in healthy donors. Study context: The study's early data release held tens of millions of unique TCRs from HLA-typed donors. Genotyping of roughly 400 donors showed that 80% to 85% belonged to the Caucasian-associated ancestry cluster. Study-level results: Rare TCR sequences dominated, though some public TCRs recurred in many donors.

The CDR3 length is 16 residues. V was pared by 4 bases and J by 0 bases, with 15 bases between. CDR1 and CDR2 from the germline V gene are MNHEY and SMNVEV (reference sequence). The PCR made use of 60 Vbeta and 13 Jbeta primers. Repertoires were generated with immunoSEQ multiplex PCR, while TCRdb's copy carries only in-frame clones and drops some. The sample gives about 59,000 clones, over 70% of which show up once; roughly 3.5% is in the top ten. Turning to this clone: What it binds is unknown.

Material: PBMCs. The chain employs TRBV27 and TRBJ1-2, with a weak D call TRBD1 (6 bases). The clonotype was recovered from a middle-aged woman in good health and CMV-seronegative. CDR3 residues: CASSSKTGTANYGYTF. The DNA of the CDR3 is TGTGCCAGCAGTTCGAAGACAGGAACAGCTAACTATGGCTACACCTTC.